The 26 T cell receptor beta chains below all came from one sample that was sequenced in a study of cytomegalovirus exposure and HLA in healthy donors. The PCR made use of 60 Vbeta and 13 Jbeta primers. The table came from immunoSEQ multiplex PCR; TCRdb's copy has only in-frame clones and leaves some out. The sample includes 150,000 to 200,000 clones, 70% to 85% of them seen just once. The source material was PBMCs. Receptors originate from a woman aged 30 to 39 in good health and CMV-seropositive.

CDR3 residues: CASSQQGDSNYGYTF. CDR3 coding DNA: TGTGCCAGCAGCCAGCAGGGGGACAGCAACTATGGCTACACCTTC. The chain combines TRBV4-2 with TRBJ1-2; 7 bases are a match to TRBD1. V was pared by 3 bases and J by 2 bases, with 6 bases of the junction left unmatched. The CDR3 totals 15 residues. The germline V gene has CDR1 LGHNA and CDR2 YNFKEQ.

This clone was seen a few times. This chain connects TRBV4-1 to TRBJ2-7, with TRBD2 identical over 10 bases. Trimming at V came to 1 base and at J to 7 bases, leaving 13 bases not matched to a gene. This CDR3 is built from 17 residues. CDR1 and CDR2 from the germline V gene are MGHRA and YSYEKL. The CDR3 region has the DNA TGCGCCAGCAGCCAAGTAATTGGGGCTAGCGGGAGCTGGGAGCAGTACTTC. Encoded protein: CASSQVIGASGSWEQYF.

The genes are TRBV5-1 and TRBJ2-1; 8 bases align to TRBD2. Germline CDR1 reads SGHRS; CDR2 reads YFSETQ. V gave up 4 bases and J gave up 7 bases; unmatched junction bases: 7. CDR3 length: 14 residues. The CDR3 DNA follows: TGCGCCAGCAGCGTGGGACTAGTGCAGAATGAGCAGTTCTTC. Its translation is CASSVGLVQNEQFF.

In this sample, this clone turned up once. The chain couples TRBV5-1 to TRBJ2-6; D unclear. This CDR3 is 14 amino acids long. CDR1 is SGHRS, CDR2 YFSETQ, per germline. Trimming took off 4 bases at V and 3 bases at J, with 8 bases between the two ends. CDR3 DNA sequence: TGCGCCAGCAGCCCCCCAGGTGGGGCCAACGTCCTGACTTTC. As protein: CASSPPGGANVLTF.

A few counts support this clone. The genes are TRBV5-1 and TRBJ2-5; D remains unclear. The CDR3 length is 15 residues. Per germline, CDR1 SGHRS and CDR2 YFSETQ. V gave up 4 bases and J gave up 2 bases, with 15 bases separating them. CDR3 loop: CASSRTILIQETQYF. The CDR3 nucleotides are TGCGCCAGCAGCCGTACTATCCTCATTCAAGAGACCCAGTACTTC.

Concerning this clone: A read error may produce the germline difference seen at one junction end. The chain carries TRBV5-6 and TRBJ1-5; D is unclear. The CDR3 is 17 amino acids. Germline CDR1 SGHDT, CDR2 YYEEEE. CDR3 sequence reads: CASSLSQLSYSNQPRHF. The CDR3 nucleotides are TGTGCCAGCAGCTTGAGCCAGCTAAGTTATAGCAATCAGCCCCGGCATTTT.

The V gene is TRBV5-6, the J gene TRBJ1-2; no clear D. V was shortened by 4 bases and J by 3 bases, with 16 bases between the two germline ends. CDR3 length: 15 amino acids. Germline-derived CDR1 and CDR2 are SGHDT and YYEEEE. The CDR3 DNA follows: TGTGCCAGCAGCGAACTAAGGATAGGTCACTATGGCTACACCTTC. Translation gives CASSELRIGHYGYTF.

The rearrangement joins TRBV30 to TRBJ1-5, with 7 bases identical to TRBD1. The germline V gene encodes CDR1 GTSNPN and CDR2 SVGIG (reference sequence). The V and J ends lost 2 bases and 4 bases, in that order; junction bases with no gene match: 8. The CDR3 loop spans 15 amino acids. CDR3 in amino acids: CAWSTRDSLNQPQHF. The CDR3 DNA follows: TGTGCCTGGAGTACCCGGGACAGTTTAAATCAGCCCCAGCATTTT.

V and J are TRBV10-3 and TRBJ1-6; the D gene is possibly TRBD1 (6 bases). The CDR3 extends over 13 amino acids. Germline assignment: CDR1 ENHRY and CDR2 SYGVKD. Trimming removed 10 bases from V and 7 bases from J, with 14 bases in between. The CDR3 region has the DNA TGTGCCACCGGGGGGGCGAACAATTCACCCCTCCACTTT. Amino acid sequence: CATGGANNSPLHF.

This chain uses TRBV27 with TRBJ1-4, with 7 bases identical to TRBD1. Germline CDR1 is MNHEY and CDR2 is SMNVEV (reference sequence). V lost 6 bases and J lost 4; bases outside the gene matches: 5. CDR3 length: 14 residues. CDR3 amino acids: CASSRGTVNEKLFF. In nucleotides, the CDR3 is TGTGCCAGCAGCCGCGGGACAGTTAATGAAAAACTGTTTTTT. Looking up the rest from reference TRBV27 and TRBJ1-4 gives the full variable domain: EAQVTQNPRYLITVTGKKLTVTCSQNMNHEYMSWYRQDPGLGLRQIYYSMNVEVTDKGDVPEGYKVSRKEKRNFPLILESPSPNQTSLYFCASSRGTVNEKLFFGSGTQLSVL.

V gene TRBV7-2 combines with J gene TRBJ2-7; D unclear. This CDR3 has 14 amino acids. CDR1 SGHTA and CDR2 FQGNSA come from the germline V gene. V was cut by 2 bases and J by 1 base, with 9 bases left in between. The CDR3 nucleotides are TGTGCCAGCAGCTTAACCTACGAATCCTACGAGCAGTACTTC. Its translation: CASSLTYESYEQYF.

This chain joins TRBV5-4 and TRBJ2-2; tentatively, D is TRBD2 (5 bases). Trimming took off 5 bases at V and 7 bases at J, with 9 bases between the two ends. Germline values: CDR1 SGHNT, CDR2 YYREEE (reference sequence). CDR3 size: 12 residues. CDR3 sequence: CASSRAGGELFF. The CDR3, as DNA: TGTGCCAGCAGTAGGGCGGGCGGGGAGCTGTTTTTT.

Written as DNA, the CDR3 is TGCGCCAGCAGCCAAGGGAGGAACTCCTACAATGAGCAGTTCTTC. Translated, it gives CASSQGRNSYNEQFF. V and J are TRBV4-1 and TRBJ2-1, with D possibly TRBD2 on 5 matching bases. The length of the CDR3 is 15 residues. Germline V gene sequence: CDR1 MGHRA, CDR2 YSYEKL. Trimming pared 1 base from V and 0 bases from J, leaving 7 bases between.

This chain uses TRBV13 with TRBJ2-5; 12 bases match TRBD2. The CDR3 sequence is 18 residues long. Germline V gene data show CDR1 as PRHDT and CDR2 as FYEKMQ (reference sequence). The junction had 10 bases not matched to a gene; V was cut back by 5 bases and J by 0 bases. The CDR3 sequence: CASSPPTSGSGYQETQYF. CDR3 bases: TGTGCCAGCAGCCCACCGACTAGCGGGAGCGGGTACCAAGAGACCCAGTACTTC. Looking up the rest from reference TRBV13 and TRBJ2-5 gives the full variable domain: AAGVIQSPRHLIKEKRETATLKCYPIPRHDTVYWYQQGPGQDPQFLISFYEKMQSDKGSIPDRFSAQQFSDYHSELNMSSLELGDSALYFCASSPPTSGSGYQETQYFGPGTRLLVL.

This clone was seen only once. Written as DNA, the CDR3 is TGTGCCAGCAGTCCTTTCCTGTATACTGAAGCTTTCTTT. Its protein is CASSPFLYTEAFF. The chain couples TRBV25-1 to TRBJ1-1; D call uncertain. Trimming left V 5 bases short and J 5 bases short, with 12 bases between. Germline CDR1 and CDR2: MGHDK and SYGVNS. The CDR3 length is 13 residues.

The chain couples TRBV5-6 to TRBJ1-2; 7 nucleotides agree with TRBD1. CDR3 length equals 13 residues. V lost 0 bases, J lost 7 bases, and 3 bases stayed unmatched. Germline V gene sequence: CDR1 SGHDT, CDR2 YYEEEE. CDR3 sequence reads: CASSLGQGSGYTF. The CDR3 region has the DNA TGTGCCAGCAGCTTGGGACAGGGAAGTGGCTACACCTTC.

This sequence joins TRBV7-9 and TRBJ2-7, with 10 bases fitting TRBD2. Germline V gene lookup returns CDR1 SEHNR and CDR2 FQNEAQ (reference sequence). With V trimmed by 8 bases and J by 6 bases, 10 bases remained unmatched. The CDR3 totals 14 residues. CDR3 sequence (DNA): TGTGCCAGCTCTACTAGCGGGATGAGGGGCGAGCAGTACTTC. This sequence encodes CASSTSGMRGEQYF.

The count of this clone is one. This chain connects TRBV7-2 to TRBJ2-7; TRBD2 matches at 11 bases. Losses at the gene ends were 1 base for V and 7 bases for J; bases not matched to a gene: 3. The CDR3 sequence is 14 residues long. CDR1 and CDR2 from the germline V gene are SGHTA and FQGNSA. CDR3 in DNA: TGTGCCAGCAGCTTAGTTGCTAGCGGGAGGGAGCAGTACTTC. Amino acid sequence: CASSLVASGREQYF.

This rearrangement joins TRBV25-1 to TRBJ1-4, with TRBD1 identical over 12 bases. V lost 8 bases and J lost 3; bases outside the gene matches: 4. CDR1 MGHDK and CDR2 SYGVNS come from the germline V gene. The CDR3 is made up of 15 amino acids. The CDR3 here is CASGTGGTANEKLFF. The CDR3 nucleotides read TGTGCCAGCGGGACAGGGGGCACGGCTAATGAAAAACTGTTTTTT.

CDR3 protein: CASSLGLAGLTQETQYF. Written as DNA, the CDR3 is TGTGCCAGCAGCCTTGGACTAGCGGGACTCACTCAAGAGACCCAGTACTTC. The chain uses TRBV5-4 and TRBJ2-5, with 12 nucleotides matching TRBD2. The length of the CDR3 is 17 residues. Germline CDR1 reads SGHNT; CDR2 reads YYREEE (reference sequence). J lost 2 bases, V lost 4 bases, and 9 bases had no gene match. The variable domain in full, completed from reference TRBV5-4 and TRBJ2-5, reads ETGVTQSPTHLIKTRGQQVTLRCSSQSGHNTVSWYQQALGQGPQFIFQYYREEENGRGNFPPRFSGLQFPNYSSELNVNALELDDSALYLCASSLGLAGLTQETQYFGPGTRLLVL.

The gene calls are TRBV10-1 and TRBJ2-3; D remains unclear. The CDR3 is 13 amino acids. CDR1 is WNHNN and CDR2 is SYGVQD in the germline V gene (reference sequence). The V end was cut by 3 bases, the J end by 0 bases, with 4 bases between. The CDR3 protein is CASSETSTDTQYF. The CDR3 DNA reads as TGCGCCAGCAGTGAAACTAGCACAGATACGCAGTATTTT.

The chain is built from TRBV10-3 and TRBJ2-1; D is perhaps TRBD2 (6 bases). Germline CDR1 is ENHRY and CDR2 is SYGVKD. V lost 3 bases and J lost 9, with 6 bases in between. The CDR3 extends over 11 amino acids. CDR3 residues: CAISDGSEQFF. CDR3 sequence (DNA): TGTGCCATCAGTGACGGGAGTGAGCAGTTCTTC.

J is TRBJ2-7 and V is TRBV27, with 7 bases identical to TRBD1. CDR3 size: 14 residues. Germline V gives CDR1 MNHEY, CDR2 SMNVEV (reference sequence). Trimming cost V 5 bases and J 0 bases; bases outside gene matches: 4. The CDR3 loop is CASSPGTASYEQYF. CDR3 DNA sequence: TGTGCCAGCAGTCCCGGGACAGCCTCCTACGAGCAGTACTTC.

The rearrangement uses TRBV5-4 and TRBJ2-7; D may be TRBD2 (6 bases). The germline gives CDR1 SGHNT, CDR2 YYREEE (reference sequence). Deletions cut 4 bases from V and 2 bases from J, with 10 bases between. This CDR3 has 13 amino acids. CDR3 sequence (DNA): TGTGCCAGCAGCGCTAGCGAGACCTACGAGCAGTACTTC. Amino acid sequence: CASSASETYEQYF.

The V gene is TRBV5-6, the J gene TRBJ1-1, with TRBD1 matching over 10 bases. V was clipped by 4 bases and J by 4 bases; unmatched bases: 13. Germline CDR1 is SGHDT and CDR2 is YYEEEE. The CDR3 totals 17 residues. The CDR3 region is CASSIGGQGFVGTEAFF. The DNA for the CDR3 is TGTGCCAGCAGCATTGGGGGACAGGGGTTCGTAGGCACTGAAGCTTTCTTT.

This chain uses TRBV10-1 with TRBJ2-7; TRBD2 matches at 12 bases. After removal of 6 bases from V and 10 bases from J, the junction contained 10 bases not matched to a gene. CDR3 size: 14 residues. Germline V CDR1 and CDR2: WNHNN, SYGVQD (reference sequence). The chain's CDR3 is CASSMTSGSWGQYF. The CDR3 nucleotides read TGCGCCAGCAGCATGACTAGCGGGAGTTGGGGCCAGTACTTC.